The rows below give T cell receptor beta chains drawn from one sample of a study of radiotherapy plus CTLA-4 blockade in lung cancer. TCRdb keeps only in-frame clones here, not all; method: immunoSEQ multiplex PCR. The sample carries 25,000 to 35,000 clones, roughly four fifths recorded once. Sequencing used peripheral blood, obtained from a patient treated with radiotherapy plus ipilimumab. Every receptor here comes from a human donor with non-small cell lung cancer who had stable disease on radiotherapy plus ipilimumab. CDR3s include the opening cysteine and the closing phenylalanine or tryptophan. Fields, in order: V gene, J gene, D gene, clone size, CDR3 protein, CDR3 DNA. D genes are given only for firm matches. Only part of the rows carry a size: once, few, many, or a class if the clone is expanded.

V gene: TRBV18
J gene: TRBJ2-7
D gene: -
clone size: -
CDR3 protein: CASSPGIYEQYF
CDR3 DNA: TGTGCCAGCTCACCAGGAATCTACGAGCAGTACTTC

V gene: TRBV4-1
J gene: TRBJ2-5
D gene: -
clone size: -
CDR3 protein: CASSQEAVQYF
CDR3 DNA: TGCGCCAGCAGCCAAGAGGCGGTACAGTACTTC

V gene: TRBV5-6
J gene: TRBJ2-5
D gene: TRBD2
clone size: once
CDR3 protein: CASTPGVAGGRGETQYF
CDR3 DNA: TGTGCCAGCACCCCGGGGGTAGCGGGGGGCCGGGGAGAGACCCAGTACTTC

V gene: TRBV11-3
J gene: TRBJ1-1
D gene: TRBD1
clone size: few
CDR3 protein: CASSQDRATEAFF
CDR3 DNA: TGTGCCAGCAGCCAGGACAGGGCCACTGAAGCTTTCTTT

V gene: TRBV9
J gene: TRBJ1-4
D gene: TRBD1
clone size: few
CDR3 protein: CASSRQGANEKLFF
CDR3 DNA: TGTGCCAGCAGCCGACAGGGGGCTAATGAAAAACTGTTTTTT

V gene: TRBV18
J gene: TRBJ1-1
D gene: TRBD1
clone size: -
CDR3 protein: CASSRDSRATEAFF
CDR3 DNA: TGTGCCAGCTCACGGGACAGCCGGGCCACTGAAGCTTTCTTT

V gene: TRBV5-1
J gene: TRBJ2-1
D gene: -
clone size: -
CDR3 protein: CASSLAMGNEQFF
CDR3 DNA: TGCGCCAGCAGCTTGGCCATGGGCAATGAGCAGTTCTTC

V gene: TRBV5-5
J gene: TRBJ2-2
D gene: -
clone size: -
CDR3 protein: CASSSELANTGELFF
CDR3 DNA: TGTGCCAGCAGCTCCGAACTAGCGAACACCGGGGAGCTGTTTTTT

V gene: TRBV30
J gene: TRBJ1-6
D gene: -
clone size: -
CDR3 protein: CAWILTGGNSPLHF
CDR3 DNA: TGTGCCTGGATCCTGACGGGGGGAAATTCACCCCTCCACTTT

V gene: TRBV6-1
J gene: TRBJ2-1
D gene: TRBD2
clone size: -
CDR3 protein: CASSERGDNEQFF
CDR3 DNA: TGTGCCAGCAGTGAACGGGGGGACAATGAGCAGTTCTTC

V gene: TRBV23-1
J gene: TRBJ1-2
D gene: -
clone size: -
CDR3 protein: CASTIRPPFYTF
CDR3 DNA: TGCGCCAGCACAATACGCCCACCCTTCTACACCTTC

V gene: TRBV2
J gene: TRBJ1-5
D gene: TRBD1
clone size: -
CDR3 protein: CASRDQGGDNQPQHF
CDR3 DNA: TGTGCCAGCAGGGATCAGGGGGGGGACAATCAGCCCCAGCATTTT

V gene: TRBV19
J gene: TRBJ1-1
D gene: -
clone size: -
CDR3 protein: CASSMGGRNTEAFF
CDR3 DNA: TGTGCCAGTAGTATGGGGGGTAGGAACACTGAAGCTTTCTTT

V gene: TRBV28
J gene: TRBJ2-4
D gene: -
clone size: -
CDR3 protein: CASSPSTLAKNIQYF
CDR3 DNA: TGTGCCAGCAGCCCATCCACATTAGCCAAAAACATTCAGTACTTC

V gene: TRBV5-1
J gene: TRBJ1-1
D gene: TRBD1
clone size: -
CDR3 protein: CASSTTGGKSEAFF
CDR3 DNA: TGCGCCAGCAGCACGACAGGGGGAAAGTCTGAAGCTTTCTTT

V gene: TRBV4-1
J gene: TRBJ2-1
D gene: -
clone size: -
CDR3 protein: CASSQVPGVSYNEQFF
CDR3 DNA: TGCGCCAGCAGCCAAGTGCCGGGGGTCTCCTACAATGAGCAGTTCTTC

V gene: TRBV4-3
J gene: TRBJ1-1
D gene: -
clone size: -
CDR3 protein: CASSQAHGTEAFF
CDR3 DNA: TGCGCCAGCAGCCAAGCCCACGGCACTGAAGCTTTCTTT

V gene: TRBV27
J gene: TRBJ2-2
D gene: -
clone size: -
CDR3 protein: CASRFGNTGELFF
CDR3 DNA: TGTGCCAGCAGATTTGGGAACACCGGGGAGCTGTTTTTT

V gene: TRBV19
J gene: TRBJ2-3
D gene: -
clone size: -
CDR3 protein: CAISRGLHTDTQYF
CDR3 DNA: TGTGCCATCTCGAGGGGGTTACACACAGATACGCAGTATTTT

V gene: TRBV7-2
J gene: TRBJ1-5
D gene: -
clone size: -
CDR3 protein: CASSLALGSNQPQHF
CDR3 DNA: TGTGCCAGCAGCTTGGCTCTCGGTAGCAATCAGCCCCAGCATTTT

V gene: TRBV11-2
J gene: TRBJ1-1
D gene: -
clone size: -
CDR3 protein: CASSLEQGGYTEAFF
CDR3 DNA: TGTGCCAGCAGCTTAGAACAGGGTGGGTACACTGAAGCTTTCTTT

V gene: TRBV4-3
J gene: TRBJ2-7
D gene: -
clone size: -
CDR3 protein: CASSQEMGSYEQYF
CDR3 DNA: TGCGCCAGCAGCCAAGAGATGGGGTCCTACGAGCAGTACTTC

V gene: TRBV7-9
J gene: TRBJ2-1
D gene: -
clone size: -
CDR3 protein: CASNGQNFYNEQFF
CDR3 DNA: TGTGCCAGCAACGGACAGAACTTTTACAATGAGCAGTTCTTC

V gene: TRBV7-6
J gene: TRBJ1-5
D gene: -
clone size: -
CDR3 protein: CASSLGSGDQPQHF
CDR3 DNA: TGTGCCAGCAGCTTAGGGTCAGGAGATCAGCCCCAGCATTTT

V gene: TRBV2
J gene: TRBJ1-1
D gene: -
clone size: -
CDR3 protein: CATTEFGNTEAFF
CDR3 DNA: TGTGCCACCACTGAGTTCGGGAACACTGAAGCTTTCTTT

V gene: TRBV30
J gene: TRBJ1-2
D gene: -
clone size: -
CDR3 protein: CAWSVRTDGYTF
CDR3 DNA: TGTGCCTGGAGTGTCCGGACGGATGGCTACACCTTC

V gene: TRBV27
J gene: TRBJ2-3
D gene: TRBD2
clone size: -
CDR3 protein: CASSYDPTSGVSDTQYF
CDR3 DNA: TGTGCCAGCAGTTACGACCCGACTAGCGGGGTGTCAGATACGCAGTATTTT

V gene: TRBV6-1
J gene: TRBJ1-5
D gene: -
clone size: once
CDR3 protein: CASNTGGFNQPQHF
CDR3 DNA: TGTGCCAGCAACACCGGGGGGTTCAATCAGCCCCAGCATTTT